This TCR beta chain was profiled in a study of blood T cell repertoires in COVID-19. Turning to the study itself: Samples came from the United States, Italy and Spain, spanning acute and convalescent COVID-19.

Profiling relied on immunoSEQ multiplex PCR, and the TCRdb table lists in-frame clones only, not all of them. The data contain 110,000 to 150,000 clones, approximately 84% of them singletons. Germline CDR1 is SGHNT and CDR2 is YYREEE (reference sequence). Germline trimming cut 2 bases from V and 5 bases from J; bases unmatched to any gene: 8. The CDR3 has 15 amino acids. The chain uses TRBV5-4 and TRBJ2-7; TRBD2 aligns across 9 bases. The sample taken for sequencing was peripheral blood. The sequence was obtained from a woman in her sixties with acute or convalescent COVID-19. CDR3 coding DNA: TGTGCCAGCAGCTTCCGCGGGAGGGACTCGGACGAGCAGTACTTC. It codes for CASSFRGRDSDEQYF.